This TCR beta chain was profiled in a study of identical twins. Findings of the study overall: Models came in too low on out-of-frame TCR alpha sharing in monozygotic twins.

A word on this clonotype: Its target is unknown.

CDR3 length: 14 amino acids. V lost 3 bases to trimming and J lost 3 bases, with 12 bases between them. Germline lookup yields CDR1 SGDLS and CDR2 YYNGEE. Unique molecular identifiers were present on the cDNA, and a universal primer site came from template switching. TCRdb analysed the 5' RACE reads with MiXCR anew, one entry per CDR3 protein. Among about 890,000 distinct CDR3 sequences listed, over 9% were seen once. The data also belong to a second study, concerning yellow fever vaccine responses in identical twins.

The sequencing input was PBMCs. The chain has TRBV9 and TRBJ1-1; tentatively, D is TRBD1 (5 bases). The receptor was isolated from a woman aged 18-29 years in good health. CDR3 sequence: CASSAHLGDTEAFF. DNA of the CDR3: TGTGCCAGCAGCGCCCACCTGGGGGACACTGAAGCTTTCTTT.